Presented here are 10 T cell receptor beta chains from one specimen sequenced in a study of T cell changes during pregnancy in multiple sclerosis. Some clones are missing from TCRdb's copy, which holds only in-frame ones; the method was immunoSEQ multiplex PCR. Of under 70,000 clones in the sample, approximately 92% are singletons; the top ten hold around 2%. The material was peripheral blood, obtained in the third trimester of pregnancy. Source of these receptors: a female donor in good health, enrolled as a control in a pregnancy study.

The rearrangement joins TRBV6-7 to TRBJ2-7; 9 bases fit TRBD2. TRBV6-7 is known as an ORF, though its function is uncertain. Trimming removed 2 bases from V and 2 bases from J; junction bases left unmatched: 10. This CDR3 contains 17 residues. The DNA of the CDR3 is TGTGCCAGCAGTTACCCCCTAGCGGGATCCCATACCTACGAGCAGTACTTC. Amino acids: CASSYPLAGSHTYEQYF.

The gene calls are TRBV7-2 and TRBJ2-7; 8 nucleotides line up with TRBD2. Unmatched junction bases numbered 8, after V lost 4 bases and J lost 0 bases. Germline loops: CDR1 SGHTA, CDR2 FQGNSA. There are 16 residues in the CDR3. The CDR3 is CASSSRERGSSYEQYF. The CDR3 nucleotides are TGTGCCAGCAGCTCCCGGGAGCGGGGGAGCTCCTACGAGCAGTACTTC.

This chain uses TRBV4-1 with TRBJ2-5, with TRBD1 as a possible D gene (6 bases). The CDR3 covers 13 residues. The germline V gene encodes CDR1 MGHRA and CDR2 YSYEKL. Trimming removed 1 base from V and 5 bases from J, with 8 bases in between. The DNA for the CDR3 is TGCGCCAGCAGCCAAGGTCAGGGGGAGACCCAGTACTTC. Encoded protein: CASSQGQGETQYF.

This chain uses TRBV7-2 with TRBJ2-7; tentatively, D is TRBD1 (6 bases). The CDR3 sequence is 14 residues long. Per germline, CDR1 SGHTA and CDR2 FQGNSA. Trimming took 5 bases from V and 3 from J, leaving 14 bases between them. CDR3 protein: CASSRGGGRYEQYF. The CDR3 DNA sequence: TGTGCCAGCAGCCGAGGTGGGGGCCGCTACGAGCAGTACTTC.

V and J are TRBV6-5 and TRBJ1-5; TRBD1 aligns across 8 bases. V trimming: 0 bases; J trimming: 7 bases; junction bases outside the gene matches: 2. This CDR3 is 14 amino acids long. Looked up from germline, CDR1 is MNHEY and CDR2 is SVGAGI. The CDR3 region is CASSYSDREQPQHF. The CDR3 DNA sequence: TGTGCCAGCAGTTACTCGGACAGGGAACAGCCCCAGCATTTT.

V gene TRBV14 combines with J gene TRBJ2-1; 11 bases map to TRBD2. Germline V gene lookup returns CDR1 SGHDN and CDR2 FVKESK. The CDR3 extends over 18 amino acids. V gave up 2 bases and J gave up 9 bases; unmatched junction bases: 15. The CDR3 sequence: CASSQWATTSGRVGEQFF. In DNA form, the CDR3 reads TGTGCCAGCAGCCAATGGGCGACCACTAGCGGGAGAGTAGGTGAGCAGTTCTTC.

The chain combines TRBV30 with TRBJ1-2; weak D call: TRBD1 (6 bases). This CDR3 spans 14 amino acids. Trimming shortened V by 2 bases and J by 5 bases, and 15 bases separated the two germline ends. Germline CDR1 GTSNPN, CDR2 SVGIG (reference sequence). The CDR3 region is CAWSRTASGYGYTF. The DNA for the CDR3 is TGTGCCTGGAGTAGGACAGCTTCGGGGTATGGCTACACCTTC. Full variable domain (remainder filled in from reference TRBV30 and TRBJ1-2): SQTIHQWPATLVQPVGSPLSLECTVEGTSNPNLYWYRQAAGRGLQLLFYSVGIGQISSEVPQNLSASRPQDRQFILSSKKLLLSDSGFYLCAWSRTASGYGYTFGSGTRLTVV.

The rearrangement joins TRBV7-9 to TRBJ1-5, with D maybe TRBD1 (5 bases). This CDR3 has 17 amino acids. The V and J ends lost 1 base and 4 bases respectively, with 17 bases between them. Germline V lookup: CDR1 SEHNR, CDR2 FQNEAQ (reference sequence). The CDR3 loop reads CASSLGTWGAYNQPQHF. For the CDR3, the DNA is TGTGCCAGCAGCTTAGGGACATGGGGCGCTTATAATCAGCCCCAGCATTTT.

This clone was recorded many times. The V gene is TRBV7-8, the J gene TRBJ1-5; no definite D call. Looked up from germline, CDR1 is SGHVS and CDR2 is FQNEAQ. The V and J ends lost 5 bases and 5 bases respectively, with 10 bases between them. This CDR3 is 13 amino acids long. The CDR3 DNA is TGTGCCAGCAGCCCAGACACCTATCAGCCCCAGCATTTT. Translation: CASSPDTYQPQHF.

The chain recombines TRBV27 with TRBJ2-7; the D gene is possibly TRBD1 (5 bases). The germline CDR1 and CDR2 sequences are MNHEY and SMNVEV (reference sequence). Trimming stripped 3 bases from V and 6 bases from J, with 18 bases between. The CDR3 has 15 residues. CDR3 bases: TGTGCCAGCAGTTTGCAGGGTATCGGGTCGAGCGAGCAGTACTTC. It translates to CASSLQGIGSSEQYF.